This T cell receptor beta chain derives from a study of blood T cell repertoires in COVID-19. Study overall: Italy, Spain and the United States were the sources of the convalescent and acute COVID-19 samples.

The V end was cut by 5 bases, the J end by 0 bases, with 8 bases between. This CDR3 has 14 amino acids. In germline, CDR1 is SGHAT, CDR2 FQNNGV. In the original workflow: The authors estimated nucleated cell counts from reference gene primer amplification. Generated by immunoSEQ multiplex PCR, the TCRdb table keeps only in-frame clones and is missing some. V, J and clone size are those of that table, while D and trimming were read from the DNA. Here the sample spans a few hundred thousand clones, about 87% being singletons. The chain has TRBV11-2 and TRBJ1-3; no reliable D call. The sequence was collected from a man between 60 and 75 years old with acute or convalescent COVID-19. Material: peripheral blood. CDR3 DNA: TGTGCCAGCAGCCCTGGGAGCTCTGGAAACACCATATATTTT. Translation: CASSPGSSGNTIYF.